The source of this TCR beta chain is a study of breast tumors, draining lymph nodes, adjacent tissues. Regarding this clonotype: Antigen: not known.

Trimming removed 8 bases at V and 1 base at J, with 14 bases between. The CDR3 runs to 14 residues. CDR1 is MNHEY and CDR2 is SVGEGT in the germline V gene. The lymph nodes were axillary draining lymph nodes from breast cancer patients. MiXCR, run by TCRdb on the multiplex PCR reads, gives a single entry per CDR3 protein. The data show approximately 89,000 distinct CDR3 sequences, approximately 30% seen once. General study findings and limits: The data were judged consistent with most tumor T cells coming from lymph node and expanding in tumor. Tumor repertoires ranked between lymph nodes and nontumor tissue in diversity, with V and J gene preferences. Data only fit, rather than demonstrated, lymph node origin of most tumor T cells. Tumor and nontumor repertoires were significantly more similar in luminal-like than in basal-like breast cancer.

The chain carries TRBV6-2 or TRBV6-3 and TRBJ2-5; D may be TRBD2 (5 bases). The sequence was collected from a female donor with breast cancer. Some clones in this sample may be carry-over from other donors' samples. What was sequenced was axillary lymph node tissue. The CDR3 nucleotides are TGTGCCAGCCAAAGCGGACGGATCCAAGAGACCCAGTACTTC. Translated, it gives CASQSGRIQETQYF.